This T cell receptor (beta chain) derives from a study of blood T cell repertoires in COVID-19. For the study at large: Sites across the United States, Italy and Spain contributed samples from acute and convalescent COVID-19.

The CDR3 covers 15 residues. The V end lost 3 bases, the J end lost 4 bases, and 15 bases lay between the germline ends. Germline CDR1 reads MGHDK; CDR2 reads SYGVNS. Only in-frame clones appear in the TCRdb table, and some are missing; sequencing was by immunoSEQ multiplex PCR. The table shows about 120,000 clones, with approximately 87% occurring only once. The genes are TRBV25-1 and TRBJ1-2; no firm D call. This sequence originates from a man aged 25 to 45 with acute or convalescent COVID-19. The material sequenced was peripheral blood. CDR3 coding DNA: TGTGCCAGCAGTGACTCCAAACCGGGGAGCTATGGCTACACCTTC. Translating gives CASSDSKPGSYGYTF.